The 26 T cell receptor beta chains below come from one sample, sequenced in a study of CD8+ T cells in alopecia areata. RNA was extracted and reverse transcribed into cDNA as the sequencing template. TCRdb's copy holds only in-frame clones and misses some; the assay was immunoSEQ multiplex PCR. The table lists around 100,000 clones, approximately 55% of them singletons. Treatment: oral pan-JAK inhibitor, 5-10 mg twice daily. Sequences were derived from CD4+ T cells sorted from blood, sampled at week 24, from a patient treated with tofacitinib. These receptors all stem from a human donor with alopecia areata.

The sample holds a few counts of this clone. CDR3 in amino acids: CASSFERGSGYEQYF. CDR3 sequence (DNA): TGCGCCAGCAGCTTTGAGCGGGGGAGCGGGTACGAGCAGTACTTC. This chain connects TRBV5-1 to TRBJ2-7; 8 nucleotides line up with TRBD2. The J segment lost 4 bases and the V segment lost 2 bases, leaving 8 bases of the junction unmatched. The CDR3 covers 15 residues. Germline values: CDR1 SGHRS, CDR2 YFSETQ.

In this sample, this clone turned up a few times. V usage is TRBV10-3 and J usage is TRBJ2-7; D call uncertain. The CDR3 runs to 14 residues. CDR1 and CDR2 (germline): ENHRY, SYGVKD. V was shortened by 6 bases and J by 2 bases, with 14 bases between the two germline ends. Here the CDR3 reads CAIRLDGGAYEQYF. CDR3 sequence (DNA): TGTGCCATCAGGCTAGACGGTGGGGCCTACGAGCAGTACTTC.

This clone has a handful of counts. This chain uses TRBV30 with TRBJ1-4, with TRBD1 matching 9 bases. V was pared by 1 base and J by 7 bases, with 7 bases of the junction left unmatched. Germline V gene data show CDR1 as GTSNPN and CDR2 as SVGIG (reference sequence). CDR3 length equals 15 residues. As DNA, the CDR3 is TGTGCCTGGAGTGGGGACAGGGCGGGAGGTGAAAAACTGTTTTTT. It is translated as CAWSGDRAGGEKLFF.

This clone showed up just a few times. The chain recombines TRBV27 with TRBJ2-5; 10 nucleotides line up with TRBD1. CDR3 length equals 14 residues. V dropped 5 bases and J dropped 4; count of bases not matched to a gene: 4. Germline V gene data show CDR1 as MNHEY and CDR2 as SMNVEV (reference sequence). In DNA, the CDR3 is TGTGCCAGCAGTCAGGACAGGGGGGTAGAGACCCAGTACTTC. It translates to CASSQDRGVETQYF.

The chain has TRBV29-1 and TRBJ2-1; weak D call: TRBD2 (7 bases). V gave up 4 bases and J gave up 3 bases, with 10 bases separating them. The CDR3 has 13 residues. In germline, CDR1 is SQVTM, CDR2 ANQGSEA. For the CDR3, the DNA is TGCAGCGTTGGCGGGGGCGTCTACAATGAGCAGTTCTTC. Protein sequence: CSVGGGVYNEQFF.

The chain joins TRBV10-3 to TRBJ2-5; D not resolved. Trimming pared 4 bases from V and 1 base from J, leaving 7 bases between. Germline loops: CDR1 ENHRY, CDR2 SYGVKD. The length of the CDR3 is 13 residues. CDR3 region: CAISVNLQETQYF. The CDR3 DNA is TGTGCCATCAGTGTAAACCTCCAAGAGACCCAGTACTTC.

The V and J genes are TRBV6-5 and TRBJ2-1, with D maybe TRBD1 (5 bases). The germline gives CDR1 MNHEY, CDR2 SVGAGI. V lost 0 bases, J lost 5 bases, and 5 bases lay in between. This CDR3 has 13 residues. The CDR3 loop is CASSYSTDNEQFF. CDR3 coding DNA: TGTGCCAGCAGTTACTCGACAGACAATGAGCAGTTCTTC.

DNA for the CDR3: TGTGCCAGCAGTGAAGCAAGCAGGGATGGCTACACCTTC. Encoded protein: CASSEASRDGYTF. This chain links TRBV2 with TRBJ1-2; D might be TRBD1 (5 bases). Germline CDR1 SNHLY, CDR2 FYNNEI. The CDR3 sequence is 13 residues long. Between the trimmed V and J ends, which lost 0 bases and 6 bases, there was a span of 8 bases.

V is TRBV4-2 and J is TRBJ1-5, with 10 bases lining up with TRBD1. Germline-derived CDR1 and CDR2 are LGHNA and YNFKEQ. This CDR3 is 16 amino acids long. V gave up 1 base and J gave up 2 bases; unmatched junction bases: 2. The CDR3 sequence: CASSQVGTGGNQPQHF. The CDR3 DNA reads as TGTGCCAGCAGCCAAGTAGGGACAGGGGGCAATCAGCCCCAGCATTTT.

This sequence joins TRBV13 and TRBJ2-1, with TRBD2 identical over 14 bases. The trim removed 5 bases at V and 8 bases at J, leaving 11 bases unmatched. The CDR3 has 17 residues. Germline V CDR1 and CDR2: PRHDT, FYEKMQ (reference sequence). The CDR3 DNA reads as TGTGCCAGCAGCAAACGACTAGCGGGGGGGCCTTCAGATGAGCAGTTCTTC. Translating gives CASSKRLAGGPSDEQFF.

This chain joins TRBV4-2 and TRBJ2-5, with TRBD2 matching 7 bases. After removal of 0 bases from V and 5 bases from J, the junction contained 6 bases not matched to a gene. The CDR3 loop spans 15 amino acids. Germline V lookup: CDR1 LGHNA, CDR2 YNFKEQ. CDR3 amino acids: CASSQDPGGGETQYF. The CDR3 region has the DNA TGTGCCAGCAGCCAAGATCCCGGGGGAGGGGAGACCCAGTACTTC.

This clone was observed a few times. The chain employs TRBV19 and TRBJ2-1; D is undetermined. The V and J ends lost 5 bases and 1 base respectively, with 12 bases between them. Per germline, CDR1 LNHDA and CDR2 SQIVND (reference sequence). The CDR3 runs to 15 residues. The CDR3, as DNA: TGTGCCAGTAGTCCCCAGGCTTTTTCCTACAATGAGCAGTTCTTC. Amino acid sequence: CASSPQAFSYNEQFF. The variable domain in full, completed from reference TRBV19 and TRBJ2-1, reads DGGITQSPKYLFRKEGQNVTLSCEQNLNHDAMYWYRQDPGQGLRLIYYSQIVNDFQKGDIAEGYSVSREKKESFPLTVTSAQKNPTAFYLCASSPQAFSYNEQFFGPGTRLTVL.

The chain uses TRBV29-1 and TRBJ2-6; 7 nucleotides line up with TRBD2. CDR3 length: 17 amino acids. Trimming at V came to 4 bases and at J to 1 base, leaving 10 bases not matched to a gene. Germline assignment: CDR1 SQVTM and CDR2 ANQGSEA. This CDR3 is CSVGAGTTLSGANVLTF. CDR3 bases: TGCAGCGTTGGGGCCGGGACTACACTTTCTGGGGCCAACGTCCTGACTTTC. Full variable domain (remainder filled in from reference TRBV29-1 and TRBJ2-6): SAVISQKPSRDICQRGTSLTIQCQVDSQVTMMFWYRQQPGQSLTLIATANQGSEATYESGFVIDKFPISRPNLTFSTLTVSNMSPEDSSIYLCSVGAGTTLSGANVLTFGAGSRLTVL.

V usage is TRBV29-1 and J usage is TRBJ2-7; 8 nucleotides align to TRBD1. Germline-derived CDR1 and CDR2 are SQVTM and ANQGSEA. This CDR3 comprises 15 residues. V shed 4 bases and J 0 bases; nucleotides not matched to a gene: 8. The DNA for the CDR3 is TGCAGCGTTGCCGGGACAGGTTACTACTCCTACGAGCAGTACTTC. Its protein is CSVAGTGYYSYEQYF.

This clone was counted only a few times. This chain joins TRBV4-1 and TRBJ1-4; possible D gene TRBD1, 5 bases. The CDR3 has 16 amino acids. Trimming stripped 4 bases from V and 3 bases from J, with 15 bases between. Germline CDR1 reads MGHRA; CDR2 reads YSYEKL. In nucleotides, the CDR3 is TGCGCCAGCAGCCCAGGCGGGGGGACTGCTAATGAAAAACTGTTTTTT. Translation: CASSPGGGTANEKLFF.

This clone was picked up a small number of times. The CDR3 DNA reads TGTGCCTCCGAAAGGGGAAACACCATATATTTT. Protein: CASERGNTIYF. V is TRBV30 and J is TRBJ1-3; D unclear. There are 11 residues in the CDR3. Germline loops: CDR1 GTSNPN, CDR2 SVGIG (reference sequence). The germline V and J ends were trimmed by 7 bases and 4 bases, with 8 bases remaining between them.

This clone was detected ten times or more. The chain uses TRBV5-4 and TRBJ2-3, with TRBD2 matching over 10 bases. Trimming cost V 0 bases and J 5 bases; bases outside gene matches: 6. This CDR3 spans 16 amino acids. Germline CDR1 SGHNT, CDR2 YYREEE (reference sequence). DNA of the CDR3: TGTGCCAGCAGCTTGGGGCAGCGGGGGGGCTTAGATACGCAGTATTTT. Translating it yields CASSLGQRGGLDTQYF.

The chain is built from TRBV14 and TRBJ2-7, with D possibly TRBD1 on 6 matching bases. The CDR3 consists of 15 residues. Looked up from germline, CDR1 is SGHDN and CDR2 is FVKESK. Trimming cost V 5 bases and J 3 bases, with 17 bases left between them. The CDR3 loop reads CASSYARGISYEQYF. The CDR3 coding sequence is TGTGCCAGCAGCTACGCCAGGGGTATAAGCTACGAGCAGTACTTC.

The chain employs TRBV5-1 and TRBJ1-1, with D possibly being TRBD1 (5 bases). This CDR3 comprises 15 residues. Between the trimmed V and J ends, which lost 3 bases and 0 bases, there was a span of 12 bases. The germline V gene has CDR1 SGHRS and CDR2 YFSETQ. The CDR3: CASSSTTVLNTEAFF. For the CDR3, the DNA is TGCGCCAGCAGCTCCACGACAGTACTGAACACTGAAGCTTTCTTT. Looking up the rest from reference TRBV5-1 and TRBJ1-1 gives the full variable domain: KAGVTQTPRYLIKTRGQQVTLSCSPISGHRSVSWYQQTPGQGLQFLFEYFSETQRNKGNFPGRFSGRQFSNSRSEMNVSTLELGDSALYLCASSSTTVLNTEAFFGQGTRLTVV.

This clone was recorded a few times. The V gene is TRBV7-2, the J gene TRBJ1-5, with D uncertain. CDR3 length: 13 amino acids. From germline, CDR1 is SGHTA and CDR2 FQGNSA. V was shortened by 4 bases and J by 0 bases, with 4 bases between the two germline ends. CDR3 sequence (DNA): TGTGCCAGCAGCTCATCTAGCAATCAGCCCCAGCATTTT. Protein: CASSSSSNQPQHF.

The rearrangement uses TRBV27 and TRBJ2-7; the match to TRBD1 covers 11 bases. This CDR3 spans 15 amino acids. Germline CDR1 reads MNHEY; CDR2 reads SMNVEV (reference sequence). V lost 5 bases, J lost 3 bases, and 6 bases stayed unmatched. CDR3 loop: CASSPQGTGGYEQYF. As DNA, the CDR3 is TGTGCCAGCAGTCCCCAGGGGACAGGGGGCTACGAGCAGTACTTC.

V and J are TRBV5-1 and TRBJ2-5; 11 nucleotides line up with TRBD1. The germline V gene has CDR1 SGHRS and CDR2 YFSETQ. After removal of 4 bases from V and 6 bases from J, the junction contained 5 bases not matched to a gene. The CDR3 sequence is 14 residues long. CDR3 loop: CASSHGQGAKTQYF. CDR3 DNA: TGCGCCAGCAGCCACGGACAGGGGGCCAAGACCCAGTACTTC.

This clone has only one observation. The V and J genes are TRBV7-9 and TRBJ1-6; D is possibly TRBD1 (5 bases). The V end was cut by 5 bases, the J end by 9 bases, with 17 bases between. There are 15 residues in the CDR3. Germline CDR1 and CDR2: SEHNR and FQNEAQ (reference sequence). The CDR3 DNA follows: TGTGCCAGCAGCCTTCGGGACCCTAAGAGTTCACCCCTCCACTTT. Its translation: CASSLRDPKSSPLHF. Full variable domain (missing parts from reference TRBV7-9 and TRBJ1-6): DTGVSQNPRHKITKRGQNVTFRCDPISEHNRLYWYRQTLGQGPEFLTYFQNEAQLEKSRLLSDRFSAERPKGSFSTLEIQRTEQGDSAMYLCASSLRDPKSSPLHFGNGTRLTVT.

The V and J genes are TRBV2 and TRBJ1-5; D call uncertain. The CDR3 is 12 residues long. The V gene lost 10 bases and the J gene lost 4 bases, with 11 bases spanning the gap. Germline V gives CDR1 SNHLY, CDR2 FYNNEI. The DNA for the CDR3 is TGTGCCACCCGACCGGGTAATCAGCCCCAGCATTTT. It yields the protein CATRPGNQPQHF.

This clone was counted only a few times. This specimen includes other DNA sequences encoding the same CDR3. This chain links TRBV30 with TRBJ2-7; 7 bases are a match to TRBD2. V lost 0 bases, J lost 0 bases, and 2 bases stayed unmatched. This CDR3 region has 14 residues. The germline V gene encodes CDR1 GTSNPN and CDR2 SVGIG (reference sequence). CDR3 in amino acids: CAWSVGGSSYEQYF. The CDR3 bases are TGTGCCTGGAGTGTAGGCGGGAGCTCCTACGAGCAGTACTTC.

As concerns this clone: Germline is not matched at one junction end, which may reflect a read error. This rearrangement joins TRBV23-1 to TRBJ1-2; D is perhaps TRBD1 (6 bases). TRBV23-1 is an ORF; its function is uncertain. The CDR3 runs 9 residues. DNA for the CDR3: TGCGCCAGCAGTCAACCAGGGGACTTC. This sequence encodes CASSQPGDF.